These 19 T cell receptor beta chains were sequenced from one sample in a study of blood T cell repertoires in COVID-19. Libraries were prepared by immunoSEQ multiplex PCR; TCRdb keeps only in-frame clonotypes and omits some of them. The data contain around 250,000 clones, around four fifths of them singletons. The specimen sequenced was peripheral blood. These receptors were collected from an elderly man with acute or convalescent COVID-19.

V gene TRBV5-4 combines with J gene TRBJ2-7, with 7 bases that match TRBD2. CDR1 SGHNT and CDR2 YYREEE come from the germline V gene (reference sequence). Trimming at V came to 0 bases and at J to 2 bases, leaving 2 bases not matched to a gene. The CDR3 length is 14 residues. For the CDR3, the DNA is TGTGCCAGCAGCTTGGACGGGGGGACCTACGAGCAGTACTTC. Its protein is CASSLDGGTYEQYF.

The chain uses TRBV28 and TRBJ1-5, with TRBD1 as a possible D gene (5 bases). In germline, CDR1 is MDHEN, CDR2 SYDVKM. The germline V and J ends were trimmed by 3 bases and 4 bases, with 13 bases remaining between them. CDR3 size: 15 residues. The CDR3 loop is CASSFVRGGNQPQHF. The CDR3 coding sequence is TGTGCCAGCAGTTTCGTCCGGGGGGGGAATCAGCCCCAGCATTTT.

This clone was counted only a few times. This chain links TRBV5-1 with TRBJ2-7, with D perhaps TRBD1 (6 bases). CDR3 length: 16 residues. The V gene lost 4 bases and the J gene lost 3 bases, with 20 bases spanning the gap. Germline values: CDR1 SGHRS, CDR2 YFSETQ. CDR3 nucleotides: TGCGCCAGCAGCACCCTAAGCCTTGGACAGAACTACGAGCAGTACTTC. Residues: CASSTLSLGQNYEQYF.

The V and J genes are TRBV19 and TRBJ2-1, with D unresolved. Deletions cut 6 bases from V and 4 bases from J, with 4 bases between. Looked up from germline, CDR1 is LNHDA and CDR2 is SQIVND (reference sequence). CDR3 size: 11 residues. CDR3 sequence (DNA): TGTGCCAGTAGACAGTACAATGAGCAGTTCTTC. Protein: CASRQYNEQFF.

The V gene is TRBV29-1, the J gene TRBJ2-7; 8 nucleotides match TRBD1. Per germline, CDR1 SQVTM and CDR2 ANQGSEA. Trimming removed 4 bases from V and 0 bases from J; junction bases left unmatched: 5. This CDR3 comprises 14 residues. The CDR3 here is CSVAGGRSSYEQYF. CDR3 nucleotides: TGCAGCGTTGCAGGGGGCCGTAGCTCCTACGAGCAGTACTTC.

The chain couples TRBV3-1 (or the pseudogene TRBV3-2) to TRBJ2-1, with D tentatively TRBD2 (6 bases). V lost 3 bases, J lost 9 bases, and 18 bases lay in between. Germline values: CDR1 LGHDT, CDR2 YNNKEL (reference sequence). This CDR3 region has 15 residues. The CDR3 spells CASSQGGTRGGEQFF. The CDR3, as DNA: TGTGCCAGCAGCCAGGGCGGGACTCGTGGCGGTGAGCAGTTCTTC.

The chain combines TRBV18 with TRBJ1-1; no definite D call. The germline V and J ends were trimmed by 2 bases and 4 bases, with 11 bases remaining between them. CDR1 and CDR2 (germline): KGHSH, LQKENI. The CDR3 totals 14 residues. CDR3 DNA sequence: TGTGCCAGCTCACCAATGCCCGAGGGCACTGAAGCTTTCTTT. This gives the protein CASSPMPEGTEAFF.

The chain recombines TRBV6-5 with TRBJ2-5; 9 bases fit TRBD2. CDR1 MNHEY and CDR2 SVGAGI come from the germline V gene. Germline trimming cut 7 bases from V and 4 bases from J; bases unmatched to any gene: 7. The CDR3 totals 14 residues. CDR3 bases: TGTGCCAGCATGTTCAGGCGGGAGGGAGAGACCCAGTACTTC. Amino acids: CASMFRREGETQYF.

The rearrangement joins TRBV5-8 to TRBJ1-1; D is perhaps TRBD1 (5 bases). The CDR3 loop spans 10 amino acids. Looked up from germline, CDR1 is SGHTS and CDR2 is YDEGEE. Between the trimmed V and J ends, which lost 7 bases and 11 bases, there was a span of 12 bases. The CDR3 nucleotides read TGTGCCAGCTCCAGGGTCGCGGCTTTCTTT. Translation gives CASSRVAAFF.

This CDR3 is CASSLGPGAADTQYF. Here the CDR3 DNA reads TGTGCCAGCAGCTTAGGGCCGGGAGCCGCAGATACGCAGTATTTT. The chain employs TRBV7-2 and TRBJ2-3, with D possibly matching TRBD2 (6 bases). Deletions cut 1 base from V and 4 bases from J, with 12 bases between. CDR3 length: 15 amino acids. Germline values: CDR1 SGHTA, CDR2 FQGNSA.

The chain carries TRBV5-5 and TRBJ2-3, with TRBD2 as a possible D gene (6 bases). The CDR3 loop spans 16 amino acids. The V gene's germline CDR1 is SGHKS and CDR2 YYEKEE (reference sequence). Trimming took off 3 bases at V and 4 bases at J, with 18 bases between the two ends. The CDR3 spells CASSSLAVVGADTQYF. CDR3 DNA sequence: TGTGCCAGCAGCTCCTTAGCGGTTGTCGGGGCAGATACGCAGTATTTT.

This chain uses TRBV9 with TRBJ2-7; D might be TRBD1 (6 bases). The CDR3 has 13 amino acids. Germline V gene lookup returns CDR1 SGDLS and CDR2 YYNGEE. Deletions cut 0 bases from V and 2 bases from J, with 6 bases between. The CDR3 sequence: CASSVGDTYEQYF. CDR3 DNA: TGTGCCAGCAGCGTAGGGGACACCTACGAGCAGTACTTC.

The V gene is TRBV19, the J gene TRBJ1-1, with a tentative D call TRBD1 (6 bases). The CDR3 is 12 amino acids. Germline-derived CDR1 and CDR2 are LNHDA and SQIVND (reference sequence). Between the trimmed V and J ends, which lost 5 bases and 7 bases, there was a span of 11 bases. Written as DNA, the CDR3 is TGTGCCAGTAGTTATTTGGACAGTGAAGCTTTCTTT. Translation gives CASSYLDSEAFF.

The chain employs TRBV28 and TRBJ2-1; 7 nucleotides match TRBD1. The germline V gene encodes CDR1 MDHEN and CDR2 SYDVKM. J gave up 15 bases and V 5 bases, and 10 bases lay outside the gene matches. The length of the CDR3 is 12 residues. The CDR3 DNA reads TGTGCCAGCAGTCCACCCCGACAGGGTCGGTTCTTC. It codes for CASSPPRQGRFF.

This clone appeared a few times. The chain recombines TRBV5-1 with TRBJ2-7, with unresolved D. V lost 0 bases and J 0 bases, leaving 10 bases between the germline ends. The CDR3 spans 15 residues. Germline loops: CDR1 SGHRS, CDR2 YFSETQ. CDR3 loop: CASSLVPTGSYEQYF. The CDR3 DNA follows: TGCGCCAGCAGCTTGGTCCCCACGGGCTCCTACGAGCAGTACTTC.

This clone was detected only a few times. The rearrangement joins TRBV6-5 to TRBJ1-4, with a possible D match to TRBD1 (6 bases). CDR1 MNHEY and CDR2 SVGAGI come from the germline V gene. The CDR3 sequence is 14 residues long. V shed 6 bases and J shed 8 bases, with 16 bases lying between them. The CDR3 loop is CASSSTGSSEKLFF. The DNA for the CDR3 is TGTGCCAGCAGCTCCACAGGGTCAAGCGAAAAACTGTTTTTT.

The chain combines TRBV18 with TRBJ1-1; D gene uncertain. V gave up 3 bases and J gave up 5 bases, with 10 bases separating them. The CDR3 covers 13 residues. Germline CDR1 reads KGHSH; CDR2 reads LQKENI. Here the CDR3 reads CASSPNPGTEAFF. The DNA for the CDR3 is TGTGCCAGCTCACCGAACCCCGGGACTGAAGCTTTCTTT.

This chain uses TRBV9 with TRBJ1-6, with D possibly matching TRBD1 (6 bases). This CDR3 contains 15 residues. V lost 2 bases, J lost 6 bases, and 12 bases lay in between. From germline, CDR1 is SGDLS and CDR2 YYNGEE. The CDR3: CASSVLDSGNSPLHF. Here the CDR3 DNA reads TGTGCCAGCAGCGTTCTGGACAGCGGTAATTCACCCCTCCACTTT.

The gene calls are TRBV19 and TRBJ2-7, with a weak D call TRBD1 (6 bases). CDR1 LNHDA and CDR2 SQIVND come from the germline V gene (reference sequence). The V end was cut by 5 bases, the J end by 2 bases, with 13 bases between. The CDR3 contains 14 residues. The CDR3 is CASSERTGTYEQYF. CDR3 bases: TGTGCCAGTAGTGAAAGAACAGGGACCTACGAGCAGTACTTC. The variable domain in full, with the rest retrieved from reference TRBV19 and TRBJ2-7, is DGGITQSPKYLFRKEGQNVTLSCEQNLNHDAMYWYRQDPGQGLRLIYYSQIVNDFQKGDIAEGYSVSREKKESFPLTVTSAQKNPTAFYLCASSERTGTYEQYFGPGTRLTVT.